Each of the 16 T cell receptor beta chains below was sequenced from the same sample in a study of T and B cells in COVID-19 patients. TRB rearrangements were amplified by multiplex PCR with BIOMED2 TRB-A/B primers. One entry per CDR3 protein results from TCRdb running MiXCR on the multiplex PCR reads. The repertoire holds approximately 11,000 distinct CDR3 sequences, with 30% as singletons. Blood genomic DNA input for TRB amplification was 250-500 ng. The material sequenced was blood. The receptors derive from a human donor with active COVID-19.

This clonotype appeared a few times. This rearrangement joins TRBV19 to TRBJ2-3, with TRBD1 matching over 7 bases. Germline V gene sequence: CDR1 LNHDA, CDR2 SQIVND (reference sequence). The CDR3 is 16 amino acids. The V gene end was trimmed by 0 bases and the J gene end by 0 bases; junction bases not matched to a gene: 3. The CDR3: CASSIEGQLSTDTQYF. The DNA for the CDR3 is TGTGCCAGTAGTATAGAGGGACAGCTTAGCACAGATACGCAGTATTTT.

This clonotype occurred a few times. The chain joins TRBV27 to TRBJ1-2; D is perhaps TRBD1 (6 bases). Germline V gene data show CDR1 as MNHEY and CDR2 as SMNVEV (reference sequence). Trimming took 5 bases from V and 9 from J, leaving 19 bases between them. The length of the CDR3 is 14 residues. The DNA of the CDR3 is TGTGCCAGCAGTCCCTGGAGTTTCGGGGGGCGCTACACCTTC. This sequence encodes CASSPWSFGGRYTF.

This clonotype came up a few times. The chain combines TRBV19 with TRBJ1-5; D is unresolved. Germline values: CDR1 LNHDA, CDR2 SQIVND (reference sequence). The CDR3 contains 15 residues. Trimming cost V 3 bases and J 1 base, with 10 bases left between them. CDR3 bases: TGTGCCAGTAGTATTGAGGGCGAAAGCAATCAGCCCCAGCATTTT. Translating it yields CASSIEGESNQPQHF.

The rearrangement uses TRBV24-1 and TRBJ1-5; D may be TRBD1 (5 bases). The CDR3 contains 13 residues. V lost 4 bases and J lost 13, with 16 bases in between. CDR1 and CDR2 (germline): KGHDR, SFDVKD. The CDR3 nucleotides read TGTGCCACCAGTGACCCCAGGGCCACTGGGCAGCATTTT. Translation gives CATSDPRATGQHF.

This clonotype has just a few counts. One end of the junction does not line up with germline, which may come from a read error. J is TRBJ2-5 and V is TRBV6-5, with TRBD1 matching 7 bases. The CDR3 has 12 residues. Germline V CDR1 and CDR2: MNHEY, SVGAGI. The CDR3: CAISDRDETQYF. The CDR3 nucleotides are TGTGCCATCAGTGACAGGGACGAGACCCAGTACTTC.

The rearrangement joins TRBV7-2 to TRBJ2-3; perhaps TRBD2 as D (6 bases). Deletions cut 3 bases from V and 0 bases from J, with 10 bases between. Germline CDR1 SGHTA, CDR2 FQGNSA. The CDR3 extends over 15 amino acids. The CDR3 loop is CASSLAGTSTDTQYF. CDR3 DNA sequence: TGTGCCAGCAGCTTGGCGGGGACTAGCACAGATACGCAGTATTTT. Full variable domain (rest looked up from reference TRBV7-2 and TRBJ2-3): GAGVSQSPSNKVTEKGKDVELRCDPISGHTALYWYRQSLGQGLEFLIYFQGNSAPDKSGLPSDRFSAERTGGSVSTLTIQRTQQEDSAVYLCASSLAGTSTDTQYFGPGTRLTVL.

The chain couples TRBV20-1 to TRBJ2-1; 8 bases fit TRBD2. The germline gives CDR1 DFQATT, CDR2 SNEGSKA (reference sequence). The CDR3 contains 15 residues. V lost 5 bases and J lost 9; bases outside the gene matches: 15. The CDR3 nucleotides are TGCAGTGCTTCTTCGATGAACGGGGGGGCGATTGAGCAGTTCTTC. This translates into CSASSMNGGAIEQFF.

This clonotype is termed medium-sized. J is TRBJ2-7 and V is TRBV18; TRBD1 matches 7 bases. V lost 1 base to trimming and J lost 2 bases; unmatched junction nucleotides: 2. Germline CDR1 is KGHSH and CDR2 is LQKENI. This CDR3 contains 14 residues. For the CDR3, the DNA is TGTGCCAGCTCACCACGGGACAGAACCTACGAGCAGTACTTC. This encodes CASSPRDRTYEQYF.

This clonotype was picked up a small number of times. The chain is built from TRBV20-1 and TRBJ1-1; D is unresolved. Germline CDR1 and CDR2: DFQATT and SNEGSKA (reference sequence). Trimming left V 7 bases short and J 0 bases short, with 15 bases between. The CDR3 has 14 amino acids. This chain's CDR3 is CSVWIGPMNTEAFF. As DNA, the CDR3 is TGCAGTGTCTGGATAGGGCCGATGAACACTGAAGCTTTCTTT.

By share, this clonotype counts as medium-sized (0.01 to 0.1%). This chain connects TRBV29-1 to TRBJ2-3; D is undetermined. The CDR3 covers 12 residues. The germline V gene encodes CDR1 SQVTM and CDR2 ANQGSEA. V was pared by 5 bases and J by 9 bases, with 15 bases between. The CDR3 spells CSVRVGFGTQYF. Here the CDR3 DNA reads TGCAGCGTTCGGGTGGGATTCGGAACGCAGTATTTT.

In its sample, this clonotype was seen once. The J gene is TRBJ1-1, the V gene TRBV6-5, with D tentatively TRBD1 (6 bases). The CDR3 totals 14 residues. The V gene's germline CDR1 is MNHEY and CDR2 SVGAGI. Trimming shortened V by 5 bases and J by 3 bases, and 13 bases separated the two germline ends. The CDR3 protein is CASSATGLDTEAFF. The CDR3 bases are TGTGCCAGCAGTGCTACAGGGTTGGACACTGAAGCTTTCTTT.

There are a few counts of this clonotype. CDR3 nucleotides: TGTGCCAGCAGTTACTATGACAGCCCCCGGCAGCCCCAGCATTTT. Protein: CASSYYDSPRQPQHF. The chain couples TRBV6-2 or TRBV6-3 to TRBJ1-5, with D perhaps TRBD1 (5 bases). Germline CDR1 reads MNHEY; CDR2 reads SVGEGT. The V end lost 1 base, the J end lost 7 bases, and 14 bases lay between the germline ends. The CDR3 runs 15 residues.

This clonotype appeared a single time. The chain carries TRBV27 and TRBJ1-1; D possibly corresponds to TRBD1 (5 bases). This CDR3 region has 18 residues. Trimming pared 4 bases from V and 4 bases from J, leaving 25 bases between. Germline values: CDR1 MNHEY, CDR2 SMNVEV (reference sequence). The CDR3: CASSSRAGLGEMSTEAFF. DNA of the CDR3: TGTGCCAGCAGTTCCAGGGCAGGCCTTGGGGAGATGAGCACTGAAGCTTTCTTT.

This chain links TRBV12-3 or TRBV12-4 with TRBJ2-7, with 11 bases that match TRBD2. The length of the CDR3 is 14 residues. With 6 bases clipped from V and 1 base from J, the junction kept 2 bases outside the gene matches. The CDR3 spells CASRSSGGSYEQYF. In nucleotides, the CDR3 is TGTGCCAGCAGGTCTAGCGGGGGGTCCTACGAGCAGTACTTC.

This rearrangement joins TRBV5-5 to TRBJ2-5, with 11 bases aligning to TRBD2. Germline V gene sequence: CDR1 SGHKS, CDR2 YYEKEE (reference sequence). The J segment lost 1 base and the V segment lost 4 bases, leaving 12 bases of the junction unmatched. The CDR3 is 18 amino acids. DNA of the CDR3: TGTGCCAGCAGCCTAAGCGGGACTAGCGGTACAATCCAAGAGACCCAGTACTTC. As protein: CASSLSGTSGTIQETQYF.

This clonotype turned up a few times. V is TRBV18 and J is TRBJ1-1, with TRBD1 identical over 10 bases. This CDR3 has 16 amino acids. Losses at the gene ends were 5 bases for V and 1 base for J; bases not matched to a gene: 7. The V gene's germline CDR1 is KGHSH and CDR2 LQKENI. CDR3 nucleotide sequence: TGTGCCAGCTCATGGGGACAGGGGTGGCGGAACACTGAAGCTTTCTTT. Its protein is CASSWGQGWRNTEAFF.